This T cell receptor (beta chain) is from a study of T-cell memory formation after mild COVID-19. This CDR3 is 15 amino acids long. V gave up 3 bases and J gave up 5 bases, with 15 bases separating them. Per the germline V gene, CDR1 is SGHTA and CDR2 is FQGNSA. TCRdb passed the 5' RACE reads through MiXCR, listing each CDR3 protein once. The top ten hold just over 8% of the sample, which has about 610,000 distinct CDR3 sequences, 17% seen once. Sequenced: PBMCs or a T cell subset sorted from them (not recorded which). The TCR originated in an adult woman who had mild COVID-19 (a few samples of this study predate the infection). Cell type and time point are not known. The chain recombines TRBV7-2 with TRBJ2-3, with a possible D match to TRBD2 (6 bases). This CDR3 is CASSFSRGYGDTQYF. The CDR3 DNA reads TGTGCCAGCAGCTTCTCCCGGGGGTATGGAGATACGCAGTATTTT.